The source of this T cell receptor beta chain is a study of response to subunit inactivated influenza vaccine. Regarding the study as a whole: Authors proposed each seasonal influenza vaccination draws in few new T cells.

This clonotype appeared many times. The antigen is not known. V was pared by 5 bases and J by 6 bases, with 4 bases of the junction left unmatched. Germline V CDR1 and CDR2: SGHTA, FQGNSA. CDR3 length: 14 residues. TCRdb ran MiXCR on the RT-PCR reads and lists one entry per CDR3 protein. The data hold approximately 490,000 distinct CDR3 sequences, with approximately 7.8% observed a single time. This TCR was sampled from a man in his fifties or sixties who received an inactivated influenza vaccine. The chain carries TRBV7-2 and TRBJ1-5, with 10 positions matching TRBD1. The source material was PBMCs from blood, sampled less than 30 months after vaccination. The chain's CDR3 is CASSTGTGAQPQHF. The CDR3 bases are TGTGCCAGCAGCACTGGGACAGGGGCTCAGCCCCAGCATTTT.